This TCR beta chain was documented in a study of shared clonotypes between healthy human individuals. Overall study context: Three plates were used per donor for CD4 naive, three for CD4 memory, two for CD8 naive and one for CD8 memory. The study, taken as a whole, reports: The study's rarefaction showed incomplete sorted-subset sequencing despite large depth. Deeper or shallower sequencing was expected to change how clonotypes are shared among donors.

Per the study methods: Sequence data from immunoSEQ were junction-only and lacked quality scores; consequently, filtering differed. The method was immunoSEQ multiplex PCR; TCRdb's version includes in-frame clones alone and lacks a portion of them. The DNA was the basis for D and trimming; V, J and clone size are from that table. This sample carries about 2.1 million clones, 85% to 95% of them seen once, and the ten largest clones take over 1.5%. In regard to this clone: Its antigen remains unknown. In the same sample, other DNA sequences code for this CDR3.

Germline-derived CDR1 and CDR2 are SGHVS and FQNEAQ. This CDR3 contains 13 residues. V was pared by 4 bases and J by 3 bases, with 3 bases of the junction left unmatched. Naive CD8 cells lacked CD45RO and underwent positive selection for CCR7, leaving out terminally differentiated effector memory CD45RA+ cells. The sequence came from a man aged 18 to 29 in good health. Some clones in this sample may be carry-over from other donors' samples. The V and J genes are TRBV7-8 and TRBJ2-7, with TRBD1 identical over 7 bases. Sequencing input: naive CD8+ T cells from PBMCs. The CDR3 DNA sequence: TGTGCCAGCAGCTCACGGGACAGCTACGAGCAGTACTTC. Amino acid sequence: CASSSRDSYEQYF.